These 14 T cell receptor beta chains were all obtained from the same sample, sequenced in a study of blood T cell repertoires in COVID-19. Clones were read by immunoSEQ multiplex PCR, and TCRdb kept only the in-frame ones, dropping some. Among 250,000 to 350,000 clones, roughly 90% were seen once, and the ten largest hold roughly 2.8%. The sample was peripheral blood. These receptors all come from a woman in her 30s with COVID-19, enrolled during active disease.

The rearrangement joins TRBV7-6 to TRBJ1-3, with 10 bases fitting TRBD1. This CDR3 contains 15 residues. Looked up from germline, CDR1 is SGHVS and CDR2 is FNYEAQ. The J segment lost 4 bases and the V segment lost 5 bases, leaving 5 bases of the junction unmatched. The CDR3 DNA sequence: TGTGCCAGCAGCCTGGGACAGGGGACAGGAAACACCATATATTTT. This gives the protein CASSLGQGTGNTIYF.

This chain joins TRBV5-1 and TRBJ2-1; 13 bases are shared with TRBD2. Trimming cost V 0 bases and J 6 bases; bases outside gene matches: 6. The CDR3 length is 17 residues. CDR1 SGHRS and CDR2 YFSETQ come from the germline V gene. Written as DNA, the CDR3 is TGCGCCAGCAGCTTGGCCTCACTAGCGGGAGGGACCAATGAGCAGTTCTTC. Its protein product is CASSLASLAGGTNEQFF.

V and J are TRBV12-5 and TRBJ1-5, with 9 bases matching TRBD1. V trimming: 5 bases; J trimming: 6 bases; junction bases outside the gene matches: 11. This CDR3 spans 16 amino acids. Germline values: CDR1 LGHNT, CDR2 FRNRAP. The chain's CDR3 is CASGQRQGGFGQPQHF. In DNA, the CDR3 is TGTGCTAGTGGTCAACGACAGGGGGGATTTGGTCAGCCCCAGCATTTT.

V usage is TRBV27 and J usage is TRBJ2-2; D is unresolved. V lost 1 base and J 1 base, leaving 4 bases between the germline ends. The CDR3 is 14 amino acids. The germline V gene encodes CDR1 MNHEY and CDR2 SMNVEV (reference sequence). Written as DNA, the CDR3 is TGTGCCAGCAGTTTATGGAGGAACACCGGGGAGCTGTTTTTT. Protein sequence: CASSLWRNTGELFF.

The CDR3 region has the DNA TGTGCCAGCAGCTCCGGACAGGGGGCAGTAACCGGGGAGCTGTTTTTT. Translation: CASSSGQGAVTGELFF. The gene calls are TRBV5-4 and TRBJ2-2, with 11 bases aligning to TRBD1. The CDR3 spans 16 residues. V lost 3 bases, J lost 5 bases, and 6 bases stayed unmatched. Germline CDR1 is SGHNT and CDR2 is YYREEE (reference sequence).

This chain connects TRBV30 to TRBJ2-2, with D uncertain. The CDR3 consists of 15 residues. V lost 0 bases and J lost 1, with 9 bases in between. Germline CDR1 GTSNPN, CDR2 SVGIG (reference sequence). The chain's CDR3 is CAWSVDTRNTGELFF. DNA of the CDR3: TGTGCCTGGAGTGTTGATACCAGGAACACCGGGGAGCTGTTTTTT.

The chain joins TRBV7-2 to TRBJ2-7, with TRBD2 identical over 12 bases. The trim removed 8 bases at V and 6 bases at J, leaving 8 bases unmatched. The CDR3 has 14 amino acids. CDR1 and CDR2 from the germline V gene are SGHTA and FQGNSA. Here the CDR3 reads CASGRLAGVGEQYF. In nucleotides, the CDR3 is TGTGCCAGCGGTAGACTAGCGGGAGTAGGCGAGCAGTACTTC.

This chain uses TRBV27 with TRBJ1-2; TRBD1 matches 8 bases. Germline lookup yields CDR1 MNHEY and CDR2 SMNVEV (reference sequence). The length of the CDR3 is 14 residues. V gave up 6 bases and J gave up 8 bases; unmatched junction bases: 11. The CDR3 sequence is CASSSDRDSVGYTF. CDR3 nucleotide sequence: TGTGCCAGCAGCTCGGACAGGGATAGTGTAGGCTACACCTTC.

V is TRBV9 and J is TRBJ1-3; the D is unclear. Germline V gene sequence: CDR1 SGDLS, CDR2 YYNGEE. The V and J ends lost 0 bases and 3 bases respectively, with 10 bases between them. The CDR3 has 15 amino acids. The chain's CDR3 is CASSVGAALGNTIYF. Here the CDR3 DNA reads TGTGCCAGCAGCGTAGGGGCAGCACTTGGAAACACCATATATTTT.

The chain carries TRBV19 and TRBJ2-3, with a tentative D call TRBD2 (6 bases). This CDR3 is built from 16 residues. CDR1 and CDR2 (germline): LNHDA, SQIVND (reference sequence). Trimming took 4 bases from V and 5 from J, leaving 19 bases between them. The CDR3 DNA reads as TGTGCCAGTAGTACGTGGGCGGGAACTTTGGAAGATACGCAGTATTTT. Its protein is CASSTWAGTLEDTQYF.

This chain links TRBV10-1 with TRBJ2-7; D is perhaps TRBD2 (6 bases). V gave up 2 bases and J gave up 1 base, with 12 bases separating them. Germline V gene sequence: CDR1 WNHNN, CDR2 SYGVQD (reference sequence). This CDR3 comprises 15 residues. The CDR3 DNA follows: TGCGCCAGCAGTGAGGACTCGACTAGTTCCTACGAGCAGTACTTC. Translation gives CASSEDSTSSYEQYF.

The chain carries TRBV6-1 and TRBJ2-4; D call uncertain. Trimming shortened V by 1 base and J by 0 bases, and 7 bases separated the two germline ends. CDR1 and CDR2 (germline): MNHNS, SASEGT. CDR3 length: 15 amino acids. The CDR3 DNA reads TGTGCCAGCAGTGAAGTCTACCTAGCCAAAAACATTCAGTACTTC. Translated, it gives CASSEVYLAKNIQYF.

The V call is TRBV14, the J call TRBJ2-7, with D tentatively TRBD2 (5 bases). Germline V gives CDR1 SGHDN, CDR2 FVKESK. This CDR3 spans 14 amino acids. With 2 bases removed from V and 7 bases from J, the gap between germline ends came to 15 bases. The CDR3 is CASSQTYATGEQYF. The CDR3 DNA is TGTGCCAGCAGCCAAACCTACGCGACGGGGGAGCAGTACTTC.

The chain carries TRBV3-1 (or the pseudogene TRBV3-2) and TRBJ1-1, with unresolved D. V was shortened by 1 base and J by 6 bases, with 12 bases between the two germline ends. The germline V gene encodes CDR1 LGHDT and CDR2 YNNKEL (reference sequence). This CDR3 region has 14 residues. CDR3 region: CASSQGVGVAEAFF. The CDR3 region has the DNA TGTGCCAGCAGCCAAGGGGTCGGGGTCGCTGAAGCTTTCTTT.